The clone carrying this T cell receptor beta chain was picked up many times. TCRdb ran MiXCR on the 5' RACE reads and lists one entry per CDR3 protein. The sample holds 230,000 or so distinct CDR3 sequences, around 8.8% seen once. Trimming took off 0 bases at V and 7 bases at J, with 7 bases between the two ends. The CDR3 totals 13 residues. Per the germline V gene, CDR1 is LGHNA and CDR2 is YSLEER. The record originates from a study of identical twins. Another study also made use of these data, one on yellow fever vaccine responses in identical twins.

V usage is TRBV4-3 and J usage is TRBJ2-1; D is undetermined. The clonotype was recovered from a woman younger than 35 in good health. Sequenced sample: CD8+ T cells sorted from blood. The CDR3 region is CASSQDWRNEQFF. CDR3 DNA: TGCGCCAGCAGCCAAGACTGGAGAAATGAGCAGTTCTTC.